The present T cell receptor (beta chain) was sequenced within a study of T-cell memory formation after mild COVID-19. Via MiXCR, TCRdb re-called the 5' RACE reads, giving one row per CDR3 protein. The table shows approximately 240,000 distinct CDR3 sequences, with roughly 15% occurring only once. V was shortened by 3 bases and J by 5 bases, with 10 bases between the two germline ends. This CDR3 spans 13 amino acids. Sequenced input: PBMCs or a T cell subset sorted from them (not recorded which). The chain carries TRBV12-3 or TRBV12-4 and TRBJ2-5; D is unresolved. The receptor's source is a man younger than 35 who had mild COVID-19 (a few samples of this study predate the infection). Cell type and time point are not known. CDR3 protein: CASSFVPEETQYF. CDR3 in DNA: TGTGCCAGCAGTTTCGTGCCCGAGGAGACCCAGTACTTC.